This T cell receptor beta chain was sequenced for a study of shared clonotypes between healthy human individuals. Study-level background: The donor pool was made up of a couple of women and three men aged 18 to 49.

Study-level points and caveats: Generally, naive subsets came out with larger estimated richness than memory subsets.

Notes on this clone: Its target is not known.

Healthy HIV-negative adults without recent acute infections or vaccinations served as donors. Here immunoSEQ multiplex PCR was the method, and the copy in TCRdb shows in-frame clones only, minus some. The data show 2 million to 2.5 million clones, 92% seen once. The origin of this receptor is a man between 18 and 35 years old in good health. Some clones in this sample may be carry-over from other donors' samples. The source material was naive CD4+ T cells from PBMCs. Noted subset: CD45RA+ positively selected.

CDR3 in DNA: TGCGCCAGCAGCCAAGTGAGGGACAGGGTTAATGAGCAGTTCTTC. Translated: CASSQVRDRVNEQFF. The V call is TRBV4-1, the J call TRBJ2-1, with 9 bases that match TRBD1. The trim removed 1 base at V and 7 bases at J, leaving 5 bases unmatched. Germline assignment: CDR1 MGHRA and CDR2 YSYEKL. The CDR3 length is 15 residues.